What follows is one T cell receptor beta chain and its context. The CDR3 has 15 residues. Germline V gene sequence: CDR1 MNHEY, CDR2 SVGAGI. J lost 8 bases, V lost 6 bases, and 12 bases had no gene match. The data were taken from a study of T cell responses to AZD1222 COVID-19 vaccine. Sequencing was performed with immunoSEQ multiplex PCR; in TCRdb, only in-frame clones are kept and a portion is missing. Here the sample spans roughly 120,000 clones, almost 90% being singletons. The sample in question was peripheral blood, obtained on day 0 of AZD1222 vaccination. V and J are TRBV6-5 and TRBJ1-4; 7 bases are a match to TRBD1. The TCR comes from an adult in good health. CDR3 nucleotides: TGTGCCAGCAGAAAACAAGACAGGGAACGAGAAAAACTGTTTTTT. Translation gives CASRKQDREREKLFF.